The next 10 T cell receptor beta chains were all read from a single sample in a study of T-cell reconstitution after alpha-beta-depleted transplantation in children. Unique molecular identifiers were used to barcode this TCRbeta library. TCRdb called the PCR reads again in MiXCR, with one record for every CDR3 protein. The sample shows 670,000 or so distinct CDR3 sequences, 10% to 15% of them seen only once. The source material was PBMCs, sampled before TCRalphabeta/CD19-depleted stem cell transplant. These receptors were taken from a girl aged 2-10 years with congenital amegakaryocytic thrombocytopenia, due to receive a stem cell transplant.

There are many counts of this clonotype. The chain's CDR3 is CASSYVVKETQYF. As DNA, the CDR3 is TGTGCCAGCAGCTACGTCGTGAAAGAGACCCAGTACTTC. V usage is TRBV12-3 or TRBV12-4 and J usage is TRBJ2-5; D is unresolved. CDR3 length: 13 residues. V lost 6 bases, J lost 3 bases, and 11 bases lay in between.

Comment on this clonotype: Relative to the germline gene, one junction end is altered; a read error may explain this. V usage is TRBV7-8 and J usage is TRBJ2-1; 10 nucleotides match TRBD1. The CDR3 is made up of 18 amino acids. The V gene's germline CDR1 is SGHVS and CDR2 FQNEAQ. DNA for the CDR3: TGTGCCAGCAGCGGTCAGACAGGGGGCCAAAGAACCTACAATGAGCAGCTCTTC. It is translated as CASSGQTGGQRTYNEQLF. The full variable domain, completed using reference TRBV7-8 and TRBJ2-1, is GAGVSQSPRYKVAKRGQDVALRCDPISGHVSLFWYQQALGQGPEFLTYFQNEAQLDKSGLPSDRFFAERPEGSVSTLKIQRTQQEDSAVYLCASSGQTGGQRTYNEQLFGPGTRLTVL.

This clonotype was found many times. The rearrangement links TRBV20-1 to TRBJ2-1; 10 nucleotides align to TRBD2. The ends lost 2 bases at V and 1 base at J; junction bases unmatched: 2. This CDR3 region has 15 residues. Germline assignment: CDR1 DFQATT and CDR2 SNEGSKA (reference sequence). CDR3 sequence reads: CSARPSGSSYNEQFF. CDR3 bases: TGCAGTGCTAGACCTAGCGGGAGTTCCTACAATGAGCAGTTCTTC.

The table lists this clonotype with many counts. CDR3 protein: CASSVDVQGVNTIYF. CDR3 in DNA: TGTGCCAGCAGCGTCGATGTTCAGGGGGTGAACACCATATATTTT. The chain is built from TRBV7-2 and TRBJ1-3, with TRBD1 matching over 7 bases. Trimming removed 5 bases from V and 7 bases from J; junction bases left unmatched: 11. This CDR3 has 15 residues. The germline V gene encodes CDR1 SGHTA and CDR2 FQGNSA.

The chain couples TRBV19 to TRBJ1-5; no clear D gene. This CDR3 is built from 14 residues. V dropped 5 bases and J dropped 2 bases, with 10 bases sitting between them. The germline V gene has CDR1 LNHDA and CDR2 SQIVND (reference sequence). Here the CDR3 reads CASSRQQGNQPQHF. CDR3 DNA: TGTGCCAGTAGTCGGCAGCAGGGCAATCAGCCCCAGCATTTT.

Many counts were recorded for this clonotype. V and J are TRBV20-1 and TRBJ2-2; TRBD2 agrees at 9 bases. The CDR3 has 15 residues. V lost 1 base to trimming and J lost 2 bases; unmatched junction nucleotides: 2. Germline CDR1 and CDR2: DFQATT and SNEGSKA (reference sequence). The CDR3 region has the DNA TGCAGTGCTAGAGTTCTAGCGGGAAACACCGGGGAGCTGTTTTTT. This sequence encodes CSARVLAGNTGELFF.

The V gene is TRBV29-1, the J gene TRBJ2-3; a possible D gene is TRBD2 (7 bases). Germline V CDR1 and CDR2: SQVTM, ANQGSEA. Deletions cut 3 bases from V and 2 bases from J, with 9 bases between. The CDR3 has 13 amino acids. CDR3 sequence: CSVEGGLTDTQYF. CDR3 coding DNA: TGCAGCGTTGAGGGGGGGCTCACAGATACGCAGTATTTT.

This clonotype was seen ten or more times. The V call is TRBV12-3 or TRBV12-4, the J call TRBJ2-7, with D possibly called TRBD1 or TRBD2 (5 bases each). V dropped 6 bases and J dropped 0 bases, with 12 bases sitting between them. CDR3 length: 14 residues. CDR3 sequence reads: CASRYSGSSYEQYF. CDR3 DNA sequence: TGTGCCAGCAGATACTCAGGGAGCTCCTACGAGCAGTACTTC.

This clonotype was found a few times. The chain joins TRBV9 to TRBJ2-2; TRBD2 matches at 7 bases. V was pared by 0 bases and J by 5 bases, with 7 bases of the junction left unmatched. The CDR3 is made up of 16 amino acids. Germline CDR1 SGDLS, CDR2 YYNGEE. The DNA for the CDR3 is TGTGCCAGCAGCGTAGTTGGCGGGAGTTATACCGGGGAGCTGTTTTTT. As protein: CASSVVGGSYTGELFF.

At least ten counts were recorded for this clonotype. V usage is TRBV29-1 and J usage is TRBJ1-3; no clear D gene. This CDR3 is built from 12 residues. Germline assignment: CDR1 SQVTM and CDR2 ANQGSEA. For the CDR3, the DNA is TGCAGTGCCGGGAAAACTGGAAACACCATATATTTT. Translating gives CSAGKTGNTIYF.